A single sample is the source of the 20 T cell receptor beta chains below, sequenced in a study of metastatic and nonmetastatic thyroid tumors (dated by TCRdb to about 2020). None of the patients had been given any treatment before thyroid surgery. Preparation of the library involved PCR. Sequencing was carried out with an Illumina HiSeq 4000. Clones were called with MiXCR by TCRdb after fastp trimmed the public reads at Q25, and only in-frame beta chains were retained. Present in this sample are about 13,000 clones, less than 30% of which were seen just once. The ten largest account for about 3.6% of the sample. The sample comprised blood. The receptors originated from a female donor with papillary thyroid cancer or a benign thyroid nodule (not recorded which). Some clones in this sample may be carry-over from other donors' samples.

This clone occurred a few times. The chain carries TRBV15 and TRBJ2-7; 8 bases are shared with TRBD2. With 4 bases clipped from V and 1 base from J, the junction kept 6 bases outside the gene matches. From germline, CDR1 is LNHNV and CDR2 YYDKDF (reference sequence). The CDR3 covers 15 residues. For the CDR3, the DNA is TGTGCCACCAGCACCGGACTAGCTGAGTCCTACGAGCAGTACTTC. It translates to CATSTGLAESYEQYF.

For this clone: Without the conserved terminal phenylalanine or tryptophan, this CDR3 likely stems from a read error. J is TRBJ2-7 and V is TRBV28; 7 bases match TRBD1. The CDR3 runs 14 residues. The germline CDR1 and CDR2 sequences are MDHEN and SYDVKM. The CDR3 region has the DNA TGTGACCGCAAACAGGGGTTGGGGACCTACGAGCAGTACTTA. It encodes CDRKQGLGTYEQYL.

This clone is labeled as medium-sized (0.01 to 0.1%). The chain recombines TRBV6-1 with TRBJ1-2; no firm D call. Trimming cost V 6 bases and J 3 bases, with 11 bases left between them. CDR1 MNHNS and CDR2 SASEGT come from the germline V gene. The CDR3 has 13 residues. CDR3 loop: CASSNTGYYGYTF. The CDR3 nucleotides are TGTGCCAGCAGCAACACGGGGTACTATGGCTACACCTTC.

This clone came up many times. The V and J genes are TRBV11-2 and TRBJ1-2; D is ambiguous. V lost 1 base to trimming and J lost 1 base, with 19 bases between them. CDR3 length: 18 residues. The germline CDR1 and CDR2 sequences are SGHAT and FQNNGV. CDR3 region: CASSLVPGRNLINYGYTF. CDR3 coding DNA: TGTGCCAGCAGCTTAGTTCCAGGACGAAACTTAATTAACTATGGCTACACCTTC.

A word on this clone: Given a much more abundant clone one base away, this may be a read error. The gene calls are TRBV5-4 and TRBJ2-1; TRBD1 agrees at 11 bases. CDR1 and CDR2 (germline): SGHNT, YYREEE (reference sequence). This CDR3 is built from 16 residues. The CDR3 here is CASSFVGTGGFNEQFF. The DNA of the CDR3 is TGTGCCAGCAGCTTTGTCGGGACAGGGGGATTTAATGAGCAATTCTTC.

This clone was counted at least ten times. The chain is built from TRBV4-1 and TRBJ1-5, with TRBD1 as a possible D gene (5 bases). Germline lookup yields CDR1 MGHRA and CDR2 YSYEKL. This CDR3 has 16 amino acids. Trimming removed 0 bases at V and 1 base at J, with 10 bases between. CDR3: CASSQEGGRSNQPQHF. In nucleotides, the CDR3 is TGCGCCAGCAGCCAAGAGGGGGGGAGAAGCAATCAGCCCCAGCATTTT.

This clone has more than one count but fewer than ten. This chain links TRBV28 with TRBJ1-1; the match to TRBD1 covers 9 bases. Germline trimming cut 6 bases from V and 6 bases from J; bases unmatched to any gene: 11. The CDR3 covers 15 residues. The germline V gene has CDR1 MDHEN and CDR2 SYDVKM. This CDR3 is CASRSTGGVTPEAFF. The CDR3 DNA is TGTGCCAGCAGGAGCACAGGGGGCGTTACGCCTGAAGCTTTCTTT.

This clone is labeled medium-sized. V is TRBV6-5 and J is TRBJ1-6, with D perhaps matching TRBD1 (5 bases). This CDR3 spans 16 amino acids. V was cut by 0 bases and J by 5 bases, with 11 bases left in between. Germline CDR1 and CDR2: MNHEY and SVGAGI. The CDR3 loop is CASSYSGAGNNSPLHF. The DNA of the CDR3 is TGTGCCAGCAGTTACTCCGGGGCAGGGAATAATTCACCCCTCCACTTT.

Ten or more counts support this clone. The rearrangement uses TRBV20-1 and TRBJ1-2; maybe TRBD1 (5 bases). The CDR3 consists of 14 residues. Deletions cut 6 bases from V and 0 bases from J, with 14 bases between. The germline V gene has CDR1 DFQATT and CDR2 SNEGSKA (reference sequence). DNA for the CDR3: TGCAGTGCCCTACCGACAGACACTAACTATGGCTACACCTTC. Amino acid sequence: CSALPTDTNYGYTF.

This clone was found many times. The chain has TRBV3-1 and TRBJ1-1; D gene ambiguous. In germline, CDR1 is LGHDT, CDR2 YNNKEL (reference sequence). The V end was cut by 7 bases, the J end by 0 bases, with 12 bases between. The CDR3 runs 14 residues. The CDR3 loop is CASTRAPMNTEAFF. In DNA, the CDR3 is TGTGCCAGCACCCGGGCCCCAATGAACACTGAAGCTTTCTTT.

The V and J genes are TRBV18 and TRBJ2-3, with D perhaps TRBD1 (5 bases). The V end lost 3 bases, the J end lost 2 bases, and 12 bases lay between the germline ends. Per germline, CDR1 KGHSH and CDR2 LQKENI. The CDR3 covers 15 residues. CDR3 DNA sequence: TGTGCCAGCTCACCTCAGGGTTATGCCACAGATACGCAGTATTTT. It yields the protein CASSPQGYATDTQYF.

This clone showed up many times. This chain joins TRBV6-1 and TRBJ2-1; the D gene is possibly TRBD1 (5 bases). Trimming removed 4 bases at V and 3 bases at J, with 16 bases between. This CDR3 is built from 16 residues. From germline, CDR1 is MNHNS and CDR2 SASEGT. CDR3 coding DNA: TGTGCCAGCAGTGCGACAGATACCCGATTCTACAATGAGCAGTTCTTC. This encodes CASSATDTRFYNEQFF.

This clone ranks as medium-sized (0.01 to 0.1%). This rearrangement joins TRBV20-1 to TRBJ2-1, with 11 bases aligning to TRBD2. Per germline, CDR1 DFQATT and CDR2 SNEGSKA (reference sequence). CDR3 length: 14 amino acids. V dropped 3 bases and J dropped 6; count of bases not matched to a gene: 4. The CDR3 coding sequence is TGCAGTGCTAGGCCTAGCGGGAGGTTCAATGAGCAGTTCTTC. It encodes CSARPSGRFNEQFF.

This clone was detected ten times or more. V is TRBV5-1 and J is TRBJ1-1; the D gene is possibly TRBD1 (5 bases). V lost 0 bases, J lost 4 bases, and 16 bases lay in between. CDR3 length: 16 residues. Germline CDR1 reads SGHRS; CDR2 reads YFSETQ. The CDR3 loop reads CASSLGEETVFTEAFF. In nucleotides, the CDR3 is TGCGCCAGCAGCTTGGGTGAAGAGACAGTCTTCACTGAAGCTTTCTTT.

This clone is medium-sized in the sample. Here the CDR3 DNA reads TGTGCCAGCAGTACCTCCTGGGATGTGAATTCACCCCTCCACTTT. Protein: CASSTSWDVNSPLHF. This chain connects TRBV27 to TRBJ1-6; D is ambiguous. Deletions cut 5 bases from V and 7 bases from J, with 15 bases between. CDR1 and CDR2 from the germline V gene are MNHEY and SMNVEV (reference sequence). The CDR3 contains 15 residues.

By frequency in the sample, this clone is medium-sized. This chain joins TRBV6-1 and TRBJ2-3; TRBD2 aligns across 7 bases. The CDR3 is made up of 14 amino acids. V was clipped by 7 bases and J by 6 bases; unmatched bases: 10. CDR1 and CDR2 (germline): MNHNS, SASEGT. CDR3 protein: CASIRRGGVDTQYF. The CDR3 bases are TGTGCCAGCATCCGACGGGGAGGGGTTGATACGCAGTATTTT.

This clone is medium-sized. This chain connects TRBV12-3 or TRBV12-4 to TRBJ2-7; perhaps TRBD2 as D (7 bases). Between the trimmed V and J ends, which lost 1 base and 2 bases, there was a span of 12 bases. The CDR3 consists of 15 residues. CDR3 coding DNA: TGTGCCAGCAGTTTAGAAGGGGGGGGGACCTACGAGCAGTACTTC. Translated: CASSLEGGGTYEQYF.

This clone was counted only a few times. The chain recombines TRBV6-1 with TRBJ2-7, with TRBD1 matching 8 bases. In germline, CDR1 is MNHNS, CDR2 SASEGT. The CDR3 consists of 15 residues. The CDR3 sequence is CASSRQGAFSHEQYV. In nucleotides, the CDR3 is TGTGCCAGCAGTCGTCAGGGGGCATTCTCCCACGAGCAGTACGTC.

The rearrangement links TRBV10-3 to TRBJ1-5, with 7 bases that match TRBD1. J was trimmed by 9 bases and V by 5 bases; bases with no gene match: 10. This CDR3 spans 14 amino acids. CDR1 is ENHRY, CDR2 SYGVKD, per germline. The CDR3 region is CAISHVRGSGPQHF. CDR3 coding DNA: TGTGCCATCAGTCACGTCAGGGGGAGCGGGCCCCAGCATTTT.

The V gene is TRBV9, the J gene TRBJ1-1; no clear D gene. V dropped 3 bases and J dropped 2 bases, with 14 bases sitting between them. Looked up from germline, CDR1 is SGDLS and CDR2 is YYNGEE. The CDR3 covers 15 residues. The CDR3, as DNA: TGTGCCAGCAGCGCAGATACAGTAATTAACACTGAAGCTTTCTTT. Translated: CASSADTVINTEAFF.